This TCR beta chain is drawn from a study of T cells in Graves' hyperthyroidism and ophthalmopathy. V was clipped by 3 bases and J by 5 bases; unmatched bases: 9. The CDR3 is 16 residues long. Germline V gene sequence: CDR1 SGHRS, CDR2 YFSETQ. Study observations and caveats: Median prediction lead before ophthalmopathy onset was 6.5 months with the model. A 13 V-J model separated ophthalmopathy from stable hyperthyroidism.

With regard to this clonotype: The antigen remains undetermined.

Clinical Activity Scores of at least 3, NOSPECS grades of at least 4 and durations under 3 months characterized ophthalmopathy patients. Amplification targeted TCR beta CDR3 regions from RNA transcripts. During a first-round RT-PCR of the TCR CDR3, the HTBI primer set was used. Each CDR3 protein gets one entry after TCRdb re-called the multiplex PCR reads with MiXCR. Altogether under 600,000 distinct CDR3 sequences are present, approximately 15% being singletons, with the ten largest covering 2.5% to 4%. This clonotype was obtained from a middle-aged woman with Graves' ophthalmopathy. The sample comprised blood. The genes are TRBV5-1 and TRBJ2-5; 11 bases line up with TRBD2. CDR3 nucleotide sequence: TGCGCCAGCAGCTGGGCAGAACTAGCGGGAGTGGAGACCCAGTACTTC. Translated, it gives CASSWAELAGVETQYF.